These 18 T cell receptor beta chains came from one sample sequenced in a study of T cells after yellow fever vaccination (dated by TCRdb to 2018 to 2020). The treatment or condition label corresponds to: live attenuated yellow fever vaccine strain. The library was built by means of 5' RACE. Instrument on record: Illumina NovaSeq 6000. TCRdb trimmed public reads at Q25 via fastp, called clones via MiXCR and kept in-frame beta chains. Each CDR3 protein gets just one entry, which takes the most common genes and DNA from the rows behind it. The sample table contains hundreds of thousands of distinct CDR3 sequences; only one count was recorded for around 20% of them. Roughly 19% of the sample lies in the top ten. This material consisted of PBMCs, taken before the yellow fever booster vaccination. Every receptor here comes from a man between 18 and 35 years old who received the YFV17D yellow fever vaccine.

The V gene is TRBV5-1, the J gene TRBJ2-5; D gene ambiguous. This CDR3 has 13 amino acids. The germline V and J ends were trimmed by 3 bases and 4 bases, with 10 bases remaining between them. Germline V gives CDR1 SGHRS, CDR2 YFSETQ. Written as DNA, the CDR3 is TGCGCCAGCAGCTCACTTTGGGCAGAGACCCAGTACTTC. The encoded protein is CASSSLWAETQYF. Using reference TRBV5-1 and TRBJ2-5 for the parts outside the CDR3, the full variable domain is KAGVTQTPRYLIKTRGQQVTLSCSPISGHRSVSWYQQTPGQGLQFLFEYFSETQRNKGNFPGRFSGRQFSNSRSEMNVSTLELGDSALYLCASSSLWAETQYFGPGTRLLVL.

V usage is TRBV7-6 and J usage is TRBJ2-1; TRBD1 is a possible D gene (6 bases). The CDR3 covers 15 residues. Germline lookup yields CDR1 SGHVS and CDR2 FNYEAQ. The V end lost 2 bases, the J end lost 0 bases, and 8 bases lay between the germline ends. CDR3 protein: CASSLRGGSYNEQFF. The CDR3 DNA reads TGTGCCAGCAGCTTAAGAGGGGGCTCCTACAATGAGCAGTTCTTC.

V usage is TRBV5-1 and J usage is TRBJ2-3; D is possibly TRBD1 or TRBD2 (6 bases each). This CDR3 contains 16 residues. V was cut by 0 bases and J by 3 bases, with 14 bases left in between. Germline loops: CDR1 SGHRS, CDR2 YFSETQ. This CDR3 is CASSLVPGARTDTQYF. The DNA for the CDR3 is TGCGCCAGCAGCTTGGTTCCGGGGGCGCGGACAGATACGCAGTATTTT. Drawing the rest from reference TRBV5-1 and TRBJ2-3, the complete variable domain is KAGVTQTPRYLIKTRGQQVTLSCSPISGHRSVSWYQQTPGQGLQFLFEYFSETQRNKGNFPGRFSGRQFSNSRSEMNVSTLELGDSALYLCASSLVPGARTDTQYFGPGTRLTVL.

This clonotype was seen ten or more times. The chain uses TRBV7-2 and TRBJ2-1; D is undetermined. The CDR3 is made up of 11 amino acids. Trimming cost V 5 bases and J 7 bases, with 6 bases left between them. Germline CDR1 reads SGHTA; CDR2 reads FQGNSA. In nucleotides, the CDR3 is TGTGCCAGCAGCCCCGGTAATGAGCAGTTCTTC. This gives the protein CASSPGNEQFF. Variable domain in full (rest from reference TRBV7-2 and TRBJ2-1): GAGVSQSPSNKVTEKGKDVELRCDPISGHTALYWYRQSLGQGLEFLIYFQGNSAPDKSGLPSDRFSAERTGGSVSTLTIQRTQQEDSAVYLCASSPGNEQFFGPGTRLTVL.

In its sample, this clonotype was seen a few times. The chain recombines TRBV21-1 with TRBJ2-4; no check of the table's D call, TRBD2, against the DNA was made. TRBV21-1 is marked as a pseudogene. The CDR3 consists of 16 residues. The CDR3 region is CAPAWAGDIAKNIQYF. DNA of the CDR3: TGTGCTCCCGCGTGGGCAGGAGATATAGCCAAAAACATTCAGTACTTC.

At least ten counts were recorded for this clonotype. The chain couples TRBV20-1 to TRBJ2-4; 10 bases agree with TRBD2. The V and J ends lost 0 bases and 10 bases, in that order; junction bases with no gene match: 18. Germline V gives CDR1 DFQATT, CDR2 SNEGSKA (reference sequence). The CDR3 sequence is 18 residues long. CDR3 sequence reads: CSARDIDRTSGQHLIQYF. CDR3 coding DNA: TGCAGTGCTAGAGATATTGATCGGACTAGCGGCCAACATTTAATTCAGTACTTC.

This clonotype came up a few times. The rearrangement links TRBV11-2 to TRBJ2-2; the D gene is possibly TRBD2 (6 bases). The CDR3 length is 14 residues. V was cut by 1 base and J by 9 bases, with 12 bases left in between. Germline V gene data show CDR1 as SGHAT and CDR2 as FQNNGV. The CDR3 DNA reads TGTGCCAGCAGCTTAGCGGGGGAAACCCGGGAGCTGTTTTTT. Its protein is CASSLAGETRELFF.

In DNA form, the CDR3 reads TGTGCCAGCAGTTACTCGGGGCCTACAAATGGCTACACCTTC. Its translation: CASSYSGPTNGYTF. The chain couples TRBV6-5 to TRBJ1-2, with a weak D call TRBD1 (5 bases). Per the germline V gene, CDR1 is MNHEY and CDR2 is SVGAGI. The V and J ends lost 0 bases and 6 bases respectively, with 11 bases between them. This CDR3 spans 14 amino acids.

This clonotype occurred once. The chain has TRBV4-3 and TRBJ2-5; D gene unclear. Deletions cut 4 bases from V and 5 bases from J, with 14 bases between. The V gene's germline CDR1 is LGHNA and CDR2 YSLEER. The CDR3 loop spans 14 amino acids. The CDR3 is CASSPGYLTETQYF. In DNA form, the CDR3 reads TGCGCCAGCAGCCCAGGATACCTAACTGAGACCCAGTACTTC.

This clonotype was detected only a few times. V gene TRBV5-1 combines with J gene TRBJ2-7; D uncertain. CDR1 SGHRS and CDR2 YFSETQ come from the germline V gene. The ends were cut back, 4 bases at V and 5 bases at J, with 16 bases in the middle. The CDR3 totals 14 residues. The CDR3 nucleotides are TGCGCCAGCAGCGCTGGAAGTCATCGGCACGAGCAGTACTTC. Protein sequence: CASSAGSHRHEQYF.

The chain combines TRBV7-2 with TRBJ2-3, with 12 positions matching TRBD2. This CDR3 spans 15 amino acids. CDR1 is SGHTA and CDR2 is FQGNSA in the germline V gene. Trimming removed 5 bases from V and 6 bases from J; junction bases left unmatched: 6. Here the CDR3 DNA reads TGTGCCAGCAGCCCAACTAGCGGGGGGCCCGATACGCAGTATTTT. As protein: CASSPTSGGPDTQYF. Full variable domain (remainder filled in from reference TRBV7-2 and TRBJ2-3): GAGVSQSPSNKVTEKGKDVELRCDPISGHTALYWYRQSLGQGLEFLIYFQGNSAPDKSGLPSDRFSAERTGGSVSTLTIQRTQQEDSAVYLCASSPTSGGPDTQYFGPGTRLTVL.

Only a few counts were recorded for this clonotype. V usage is TRBV10-3 and J usage is TRBJ1-5; D remains unclear. CDR1 and CDR2 from the germline V gene are ENHRY and SYGVKD. V was pared by 0 bases and J by 3 bases, with 9 bases between. There are 15 residues in the CDR3. CDR3 sequence (DNA): TGTGCCATCAGTGAGTCGGTACAGCTCAATCAGCCCCAGCATTTT. Translation: CAISESVQLNQPQHF.

This clonotype was observed a handful of times. This chain joins TRBV4-1 and TRBJ2-3; 9 positions agree with TRBD2. This CDR3 contains 15 residues. J gave up 6 bases and V 0 bases, and 4 bases lay outside the gene matches. Germline values: CDR1 MGHRA, CDR2 YSYEKL. CDR3 amino acids: CASSQDGLAIDTQYF. CDR3 nucleotides: TGCGCCAGCAGCCAAGATGGACTAGCGATTGATACGCAGTATTTT.

The CDR3 sequence is CASSFRDRGVVETQYF. In DNA form, the CDR3 reads TGCGCCAGCAGCTTCCGGGACAGGGGCGTTGTAGAGACCCAGTACTTC. The V gene is TRBV5-1, the J gene TRBJ2-5, with 10 positions matching TRBD1. This CDR3 has 16 amino acids. Germline CDR1 and CDR2: SGHRS and YFSETQ. Trimming cost V 2 bases and J 4 bases; bases outside gene matches: 8.

V and J are TRBV20-1 and TRBJ1-5, with 7 bases fitting TRBD1. CDR1 DFQATT and CDR2 SNEGSKA come from the germline V gene (reference sequence). J was trimmed by 0 bases and V by 0 bases; bases with no gene match: 5. There are 16 residues in the CDR3. Written as DNA, the CDR3 is TGCAGTGCTAGAGATCAGACAGGGTATAGCAATCAGCCCCAGCATTTT. It specifies CSARDQTGYSNQPQHF.

This chain joins TRBV10-3 and TRBJ2-1; TRBD1 matches at 7 bases. Trimming removed 2 bases from V and 0 bases from J; junction bases left unmatched: 1. This CDR3 has 15 residues. Germline lookup yields CDR1 ENHRY and CDR2 SYGVKD. In DNA, the CDR3 is TGTGCCATCAGTGAGACAGGGGCCTCCTACAATGAGCAGTTCTTC. Protein product: CAISETGASYNEQFF.

This clonotype was observed a handful of times. Here the CDR3 DNA reads TGTGCCAGCAGCCCCGAGGGGGGGGGCATAGGCTACACCTTC. Amino acid sequence: CASSPEGGGIGYTF. V gene TRBV9 combines with J gene TRBJ1-2; D possibly corresponds to TRBD1 (6 bases). The CDR3 has 14 amino acids. The V gene lost 4 bases and the J gene lost 8 bases, with 18 bases spanning the gap. From germline, CDR1 is SGDLS and CDR2 YYNGEE.

This clonotype was counted a few times. The genes are TRBV6-5 and TRBJ2-5, with D possibly called TRBD1 or TRBD2 (5 bases each). This CDR3 spans 13 amino acids. V lost 7 bases and J lost 9, with 18 bases in between. CDR1 is MNHEY, CDR2 SVGAGI, per germline. This CDR3 reads CASTPGRHGAQYF. As DNA, the CDR3 is TGTGCCAGCACCCCGGGACGGCATGGGGCCCAGTACTTC.